What follows is one TCR beta chain and its context. These data come from a study of blood T cell repertoires in COVID-19. Overall study: Nucleic acid was either cDNA or gDNA, and it came from T cells, B-cell-depleted T cells, or PBMCs.

Germline V CDR1 and CDR2: SGHRS, YFSETQ. With V trimmed by 1 base and J by 5 bases, 3 bases remained unmatched. The CDR3 covers 14 residues. How the authors handled the data: Nucleated cell counts were estimated from reference gene primer amplification. Repertoires were generated with immunoSEQ multiplex PCR, while TCRdb's copy carries only in-frame clones and drops some. Clonal size and the V and J genes are those of that table, whereas D and trimming came from the DNA. The sample shows about 350,000 clones, 88% of them seen only once. This clonotype originated in a woman under 40 who had been exposed to COVID-19. The chain has TRBV5-1 and TRBJ2-7; 10 nucleotides match TRBD1. Sample: PBMCs or T cells enriched from blood (not recorded which). The CDR3 region is CASSLRTGGNEQYF. In DNA form, the CDR3 reads TGCGCCAGCAGCTTGAGGACAGGGGGAAACGAGCAGTACTTC. The full variable domain, its missing parts supplied by reference TRBV5-1 and TRBJ2-7, is KAGVTQTPRYLIKTRGQQVTLSCSPISGHRSVSWYQQTPGQGLQFLFEYFSETQRNKGNFPGRFSGRQFSNSRSEMNVSTLELGDSALYLCASSLRTGGNEQYFGPGTRLTVT.